This section outlines one T cell receptor (beta chain) sequence together with its context. Its antigen is as yet unknown. This entry is derived from a study of identical twins. Trimming left V 4 bases short and J 7 bases short, with 26 bases between. This CDR3 spans 17 amino acids. Germline lookup yields CDR1 SGHRS and CDR2 YFSETQ. Study outcomes and limitations: Zero-insertion results could be subject to partial confounding by invariant MAIT and iNKT cells.

TCRdb used MiXCR to reprocess the 5' RACE reads, holding one entry per CDR3 protein. Of fewer than 350,000 distinct CDR3 sequences in the sample, under 9% were seen once. Separately, the same data were catalogued under a study of yellow fever vaccine responses in identical twins. As that report states: The authors reported partly convergent, partly personalized vaccine responses in identical twins.

This TCR derives from a woman between 18 and 29 years old in good health. The sample was memory (CD45RO+) T cells sorted from blood. This rearrangement joins TRBV5-1 to TRBJ1-2, with D uncertain. For the CDR3, the DNA is TGCGCCAGCAGCCAAAGCGAAACAGCCCTCTTGGTCGGTGGCTACACCTTC. It specifies CASSQSETALLVGGYTF.